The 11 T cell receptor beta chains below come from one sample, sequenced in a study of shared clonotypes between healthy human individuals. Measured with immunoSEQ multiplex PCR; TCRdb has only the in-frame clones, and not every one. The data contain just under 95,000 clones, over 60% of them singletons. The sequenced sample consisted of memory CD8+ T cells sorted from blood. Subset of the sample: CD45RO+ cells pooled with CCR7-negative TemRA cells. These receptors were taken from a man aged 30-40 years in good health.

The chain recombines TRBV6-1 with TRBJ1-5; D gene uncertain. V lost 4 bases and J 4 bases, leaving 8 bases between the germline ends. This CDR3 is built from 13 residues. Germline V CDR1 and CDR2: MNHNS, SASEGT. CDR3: CASSVGVNQPQHF. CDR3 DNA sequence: TGTGCCAGCAGTGTCGGGGTAAATCAGCCCCAGCATTTT.

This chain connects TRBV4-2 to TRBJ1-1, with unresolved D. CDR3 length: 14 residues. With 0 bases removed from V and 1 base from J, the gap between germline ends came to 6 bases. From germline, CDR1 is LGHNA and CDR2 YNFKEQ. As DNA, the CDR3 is TGTGCCAGCAGCCAAGATCTAGAGAACACTGAAGCTTTCTTT. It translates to CASSQDLENTEAFF.

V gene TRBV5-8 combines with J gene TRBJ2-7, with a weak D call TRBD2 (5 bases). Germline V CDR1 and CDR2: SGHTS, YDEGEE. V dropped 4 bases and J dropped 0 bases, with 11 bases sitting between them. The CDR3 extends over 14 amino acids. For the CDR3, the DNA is TGTGCCAGCAGCCCCCCGGGGAACTCCTACGAGCAGTACTTC. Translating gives CASSPPGNSYEQYF.

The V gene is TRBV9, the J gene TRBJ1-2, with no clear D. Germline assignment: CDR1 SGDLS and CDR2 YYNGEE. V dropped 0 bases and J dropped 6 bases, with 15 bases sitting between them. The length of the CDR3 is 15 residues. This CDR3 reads CASSVALWGLDGYTF. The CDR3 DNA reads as TGTGCCAGCAGCGTAGCTTTATGGGGATTAGATGGCTACACCTTC. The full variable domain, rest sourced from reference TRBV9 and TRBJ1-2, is DSGVTQTPKHLITATGQRVTLRCSPRSGDLSVYWYQQSLDQGLQFLIQYYNGEERAKGNILERFSAQQFPDLHSELNLSSLELGDSALYFCASSVALWGLDGYTFGSGTRLTVV.

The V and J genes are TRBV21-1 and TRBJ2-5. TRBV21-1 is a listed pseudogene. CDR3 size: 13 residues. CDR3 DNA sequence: TGTGCCAGCAGCAAAAATGAAGGATCTGCCCAGTACTTC. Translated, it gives CASSKNEGSAQYF.

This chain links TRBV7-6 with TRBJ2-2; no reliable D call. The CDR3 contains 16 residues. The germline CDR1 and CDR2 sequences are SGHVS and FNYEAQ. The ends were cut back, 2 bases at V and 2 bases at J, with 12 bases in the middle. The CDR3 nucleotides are TGTGCCAGCAGCTTAAACCCTAACTTCAACACCGGGGAGCTGTTTTTT. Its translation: CASSLNPNFNTGELFF.

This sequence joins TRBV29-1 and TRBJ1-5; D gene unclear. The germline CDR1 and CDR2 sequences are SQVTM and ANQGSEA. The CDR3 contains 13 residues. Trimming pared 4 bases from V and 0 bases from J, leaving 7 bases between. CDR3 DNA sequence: TGCAGCGTTGGGGAGAATAGCAATCAGCCCCAGCATTTT. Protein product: CSVGENSNQPQHF.

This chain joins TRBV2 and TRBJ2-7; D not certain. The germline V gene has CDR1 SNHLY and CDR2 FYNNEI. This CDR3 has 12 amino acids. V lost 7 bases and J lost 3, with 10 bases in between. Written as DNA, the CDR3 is TGTGCCAGCAAGGAGACATTCTACGAGCAGTACTTC. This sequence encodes CASKETFYEQYF.

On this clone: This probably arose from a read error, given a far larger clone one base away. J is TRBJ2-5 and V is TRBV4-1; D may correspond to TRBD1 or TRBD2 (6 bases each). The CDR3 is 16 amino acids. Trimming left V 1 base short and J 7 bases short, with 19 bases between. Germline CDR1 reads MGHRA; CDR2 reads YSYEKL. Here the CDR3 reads CASSQAGGPDGGTQYF. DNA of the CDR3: TGCGCCAGCAGCCAAGCCGGGGGCCCCGACGGAGGGACCCAGTACTTC.

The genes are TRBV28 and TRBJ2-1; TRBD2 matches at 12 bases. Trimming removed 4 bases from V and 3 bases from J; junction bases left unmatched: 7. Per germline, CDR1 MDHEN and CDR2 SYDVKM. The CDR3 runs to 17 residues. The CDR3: CASSYTLLAGGYNEQFF. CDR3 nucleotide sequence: TGTGCCAGCAGTTATACCCTACTAGCGGGAGGCTACAATGAGCAGTTCTTC.

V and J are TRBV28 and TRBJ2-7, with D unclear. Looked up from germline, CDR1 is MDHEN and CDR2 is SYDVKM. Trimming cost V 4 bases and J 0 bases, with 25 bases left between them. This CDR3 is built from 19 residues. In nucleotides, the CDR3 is TGTGCCAGCAGTTCCTCTTTTCGGCAACGCGCGAGGAGCTCCTACGAGCAGTACTTC. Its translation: CASSSSFRQRARSSYEQYF.